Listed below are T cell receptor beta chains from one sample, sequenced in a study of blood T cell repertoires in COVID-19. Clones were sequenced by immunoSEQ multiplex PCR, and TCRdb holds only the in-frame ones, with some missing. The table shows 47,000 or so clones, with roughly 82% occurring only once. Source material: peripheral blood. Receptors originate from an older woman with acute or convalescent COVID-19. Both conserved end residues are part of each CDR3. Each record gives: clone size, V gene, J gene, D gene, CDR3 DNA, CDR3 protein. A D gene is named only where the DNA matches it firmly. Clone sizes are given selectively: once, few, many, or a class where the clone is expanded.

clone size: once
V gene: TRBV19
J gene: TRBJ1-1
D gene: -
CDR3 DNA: TGTGCCAGTAGTATAGATGGAAGGGGTTCTGAAGCTTTCTTT
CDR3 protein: CASSIDGRGSEAFF

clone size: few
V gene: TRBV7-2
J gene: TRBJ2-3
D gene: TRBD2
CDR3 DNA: TGTGCCAGCAGGCCCGCCTGGGCTAGCGGGATTAAGGGGGATACGCAGTATTTT
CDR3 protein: CASRPAWASGIKGDTQYF

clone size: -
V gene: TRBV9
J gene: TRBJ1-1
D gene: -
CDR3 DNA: TGTGCCAGCAGCGTAGCTCCAGGACAGAACACTGAAGCTTTCTTT
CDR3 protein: CASSVAPGQNTEAFF

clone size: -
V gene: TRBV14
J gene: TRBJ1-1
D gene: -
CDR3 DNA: TGTGCCAGCAGCCCGACAGCATCGGGAGCTTTCTTT
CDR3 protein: CASSPTASGAFF

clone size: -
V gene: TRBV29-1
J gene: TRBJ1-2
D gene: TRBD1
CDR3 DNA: TGCAGCGTTGTTGGGACAGGGGGGAATGGCTACACCTTC
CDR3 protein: CSVVGTGGNGYTF

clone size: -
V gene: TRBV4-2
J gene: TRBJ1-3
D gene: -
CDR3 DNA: TGTGCCAGCAGCGATACAGGGTCTGGAAACACCATATATTTT
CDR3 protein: CASSDTGSGNTIYF

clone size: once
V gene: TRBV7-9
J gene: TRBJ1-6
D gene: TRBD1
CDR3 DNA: TGTGCCAGCAGGGGACAGGGGCCTAATTCACCCCTCCACTTT
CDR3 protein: CASRGQGPNSPLHF

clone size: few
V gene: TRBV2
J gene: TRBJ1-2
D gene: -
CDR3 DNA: TGTGCCACTCGACAGACCGGACCCACCTTC
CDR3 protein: CATRQTGPTF

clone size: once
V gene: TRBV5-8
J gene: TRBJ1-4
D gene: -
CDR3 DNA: TGTGCCAGCAGCTTGGTCGTTGTCAGGGGAAATGAAAAACTGTTTTTT
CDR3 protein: CASSLVVVRGNEKLFF

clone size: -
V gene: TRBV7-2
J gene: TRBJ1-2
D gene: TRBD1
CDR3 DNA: TGTGCCAGCAGCTTCGGACAGGGGAATGGCTACACCTTC
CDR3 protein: CASSFGQGNGYTF

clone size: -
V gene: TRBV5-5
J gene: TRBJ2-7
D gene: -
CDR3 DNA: TGTGCCAGCAGCTTGGACGGGAGCTCCTACGAGCAGTACTTC
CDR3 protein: CASSLDGSSYEQYF

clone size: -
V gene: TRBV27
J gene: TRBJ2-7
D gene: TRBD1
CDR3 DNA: TGTGCCAGCAGTCCCGGGACAGTCATGGGGGAGCAGTACTTC
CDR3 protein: CASSPGTVMGEQYF

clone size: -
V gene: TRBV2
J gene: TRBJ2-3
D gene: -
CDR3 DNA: TGTGCCAGCAGTGTCGAATTCGGGAGCACAGATACGCAGTATTTT
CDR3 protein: CASSVEFGSTDTQYF

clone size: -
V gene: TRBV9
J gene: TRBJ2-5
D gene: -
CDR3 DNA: TGTGCCAGCAGCGTAGCGGCGGGGTTAAAAGAAGAGACCCAGTACTTC
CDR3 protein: CASSVAAGLKEETQYF

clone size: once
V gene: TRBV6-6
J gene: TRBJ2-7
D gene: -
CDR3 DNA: TGTGCCAGCAGTAAAGTAGCGGCCATTAGCTCCTACGAGCAGTACTTC
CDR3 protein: CASSKVAAISSYEQYF

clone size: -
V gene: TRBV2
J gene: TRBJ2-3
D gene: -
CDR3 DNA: TGTGCCAGCAGGAGGTCCCCCACAGATACGCAGTATTTT
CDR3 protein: CASRRSPTDTQYF

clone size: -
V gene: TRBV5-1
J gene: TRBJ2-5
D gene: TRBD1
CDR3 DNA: TGCGCCAGCAGCTGGGGGACAGGGGGGTTCCAAGAGACCCAGTACTTC
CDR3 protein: CASSWGTGGFQETQYF

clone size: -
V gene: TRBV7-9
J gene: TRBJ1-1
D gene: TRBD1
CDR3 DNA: TGTGCCAGCAGCTTAGTACACGGGACAGGGGGGAGGTACACTGAAGCTTTCTTT
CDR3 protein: CASSLVHGTGGRYTEAFF

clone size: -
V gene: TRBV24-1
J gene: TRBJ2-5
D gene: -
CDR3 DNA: TGTGCCACCAGTGATAATCAGGGGTTAGGCGAGACCCAGTACTTC
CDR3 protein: CATSDNQGLGETQYF

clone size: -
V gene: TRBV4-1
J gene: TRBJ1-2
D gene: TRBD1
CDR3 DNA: TGCGCCAGCAGCCACGTAACGGGACAGGTGTCGTATGGCTACACCTTC
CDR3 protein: CASSHVTGQVSYGYTF

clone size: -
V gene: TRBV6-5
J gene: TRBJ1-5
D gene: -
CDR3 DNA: TGTGCCAGCAGTTACTCGGGGCAGGGAAACAATCAGCCCCAGCATTTT
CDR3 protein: CASSYSGQGNNQPQHF

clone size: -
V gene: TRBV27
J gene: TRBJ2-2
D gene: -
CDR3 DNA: TGTGCCAGCAGTTCGGCTCGCTACGGCGGGGCCCCGACCGGGGAGCTGTTTTTT
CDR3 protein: CASSSARYGGAPTGELFF

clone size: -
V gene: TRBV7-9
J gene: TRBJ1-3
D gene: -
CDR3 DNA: TGTGCCAGCAGCTTAGGACTGGGGGCTGGTGGAAACACCATATATTTT
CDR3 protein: CASSLGLGAGGNTIYF

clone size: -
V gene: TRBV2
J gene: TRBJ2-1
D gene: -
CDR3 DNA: TGTGCCAGCAGTGTACTTGAGTACAATGAGCAGTTCTTC
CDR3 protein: CASSVLEYNEQFF

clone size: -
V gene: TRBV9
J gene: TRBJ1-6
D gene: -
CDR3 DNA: TGTGCCAGCAGCGTAGACACGGGACTCCCCGCTTCACCCCTCCACTTT
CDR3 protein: CASSVDTGLPASPLHF

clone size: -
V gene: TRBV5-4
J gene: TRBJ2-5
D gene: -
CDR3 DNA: TGTGCCAGCAGCTTACAACAGGGTATGGAGACCCAGTACTTC
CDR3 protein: CASSLQQGMETQYF

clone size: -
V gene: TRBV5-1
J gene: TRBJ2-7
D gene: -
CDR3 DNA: TGCGCCAGCAGCTTGGGGCCTAGGGGACTCTCCTACGAGCAGTACTTC
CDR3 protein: CASSLGPRGLSYEQYF

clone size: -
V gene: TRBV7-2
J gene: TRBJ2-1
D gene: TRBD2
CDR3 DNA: TGTGCCAGCAGCTTTTCGGGGGGGCGGAACAATGAGCAGTTCTTC
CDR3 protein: CASSFSGGRNNEQFF

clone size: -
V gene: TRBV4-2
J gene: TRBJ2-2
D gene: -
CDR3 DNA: TGTGCCAGCAGTCCGGGACAAGGGACCGGGGAGCTGTTTTTT
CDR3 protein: CASSPGQGTGELFF

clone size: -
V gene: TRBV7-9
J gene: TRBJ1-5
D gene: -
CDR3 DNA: TGTGCCAGCAGCGACCACAGGGTTAGCAATCAGCCCCAGCATTTT
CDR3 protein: CASSDHRVSNQPQHF

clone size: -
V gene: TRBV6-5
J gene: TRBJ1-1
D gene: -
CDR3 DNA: TGTGCCAGCGCCAGGGGAATGAACACTGAAGCTTTCTTT
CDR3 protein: CASARGMNTEAFF

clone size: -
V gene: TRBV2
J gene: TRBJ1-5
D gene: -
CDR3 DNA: TGTGCCAGCAGTGACCACAGGGTCATCGATCAGCCCCAGCATTTT
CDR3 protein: CASSDHRVIDQPQHF

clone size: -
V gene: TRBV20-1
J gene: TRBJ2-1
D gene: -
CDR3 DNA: TGCAGTGCTAGTAGAGGTTCCGGGCGGGGTGAGCAGTTCTTC
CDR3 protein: CSASRGSGRGEQFF

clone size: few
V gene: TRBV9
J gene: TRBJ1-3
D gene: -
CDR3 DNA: TGTGCCAGCAGCGGGCCAGGTGGAAACACCATATATTTT
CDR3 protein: CASSGPGGNTIYF

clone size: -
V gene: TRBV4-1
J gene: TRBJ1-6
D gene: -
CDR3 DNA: TGCGCCAGCAGCCAAGGGACCACAGGTTCACCCCTCCACTTT
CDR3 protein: CASSQGTTGSPLHF

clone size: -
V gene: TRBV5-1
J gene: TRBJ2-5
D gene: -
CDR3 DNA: TGCGCCAGCAGCCGCATGGCGGGTGGACTTGGACGAGAGACCCAGTACTTC
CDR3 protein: CASSRMAGGLGRETQYF

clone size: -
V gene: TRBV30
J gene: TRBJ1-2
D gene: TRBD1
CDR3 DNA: TGTGCCTGGATAAGCCAGGGGGCACATGGCTACACCTTC
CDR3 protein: CAWISQGAHGYTF

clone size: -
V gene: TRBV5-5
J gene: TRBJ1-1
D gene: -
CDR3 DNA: TGTGCCAGCAGCTTGGCCCCCGAGGGTACTGAAGCTTTCTTT
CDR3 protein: CASSLAPEGTEAFF

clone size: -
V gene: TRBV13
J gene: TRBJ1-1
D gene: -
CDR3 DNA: TGTGCCAGCAGCCCTTATTCGGGGGGGCGGGGGAACACTGAAGCTTTCTTT
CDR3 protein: CASSPYSGGRGNTEAFF

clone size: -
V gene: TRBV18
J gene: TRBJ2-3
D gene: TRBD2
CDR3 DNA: TGTGCCAGCTCAGAGACTAGCGGCACAGATACGCAGTATTTT
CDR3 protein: CASSETSGTDTQYF

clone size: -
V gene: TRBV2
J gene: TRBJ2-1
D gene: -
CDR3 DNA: TGTGCCAGCAGTGAAGTTACAGCCGGTGAGCAGTTCTTC
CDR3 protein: CASSEVTAGEQFF

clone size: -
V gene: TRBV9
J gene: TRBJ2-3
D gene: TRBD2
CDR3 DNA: TGTGCCAGCAGCCCGGGGGGGCTGGTGTATGGAAATACGCAGTATTTT
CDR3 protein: CASSPGGLVYGNTQYF